The 12 T cell receptor beta chains listed next were all sequenced from one sample in a study of T cell changes during pregnancy in multiple sclerosis. Generated by immunoSEQ multiplex PCR, the TCRdb table keeps only in-frame clones and is missing some. The repertoire has about 33,000 clones, approximately 91% of them found once; the top ten carry 2.8%. This specimen was CD4+ T cells from peripheral blood mononuclear cells, taken in the third trimester of pregnancy. Receptors were obtained from a female donor in good health, enrolled as a control in a pregnancy study.

J is TRBJ2-1 and V is TRBV18; possible D gene TRBD2, 6 bases. The CDR3 runs 16 residues. V was clipped by 2 bases and J by 2 bases, with 13 bases between them. Germline V gives CDR1 KGHSH, CDR2 LQKENI. CDR3 nucleotides: TGTGCCAGCTCACCAGGTCATGGGGGGACCTACAATGAGCAGTTCTTC. It encodes CASSPGHGGTYNEQFF.

The chain uses TRBV14 and TRBJ2-1; 11 nucleotides line up with TRBD2. J gave up 6 bases and V 4 bases, and 5 bases lay outside the gene matches. The CDR3 length is 15 residues. Germline V gene sequence: CDR1 SGHDN, CDR2 FVKESK. The CDR3: CASSLLAGGLNEQFF. CDR3 coding DNA: TGTGCCAGCAGCCTCCTAGCGGGAGGTCTCAATGAGCAGTTCTTC.

This chain links TRBV27 with TRBJ2-1, with TRBD2 matching 8 bases. The CDR3 loop spans 16 amino acids. J was trimmed by 2 bases and V by 5 bases; bases with no gene match: 8. From germline, CDR1 is MNHEY and CDR2 SMNVEV (reference sequence). The CDR3 bases are TGTGCCAGCAGTAGAACTATAGCGGGGACCTACAATGAGCAGTTCTTC. This gives the protein CASSRTIAGTYNEQFF.

This chain links TRBV4-1 with TRBJ1-5; 8 nucleotides agree with TRBD1. Trimming removed 0 bases from V and 2 bases from J; junction bases left unmatched: 3. The CDR3 is 16 residues long. The germline V gene encodes CDR1 MGHRA and CDR2 YSYEKL. CDR3 DNA: TGCGCCAGCAGCCAAGAGACAGGGGTCGGCAATCAGCCCCAGCATTTT. It is translated as CASSQETGVGNQPQHF.

As for this clone: The same CDR3 can be traced to other DNA sequences in this sample. The rearrangement joins TRBV5-1 to TRBJ2-1; 8 bases match TRBD2. The V gene's germline CDR1 is SGHRS and CDR2 YFSETQ. The CDR3 sequence is 14 residues long. The junction had 1 base not matched to a gene; V was cut back by 1 base and J by 4 bases. This CDR3 reads CASSLTSGYNEQFF. Written as DNA, the CDR3 is TGCGCCAGCAGCTTGACTAGCGGTTACAATGAGCAGTTCTTC.

This clone came up a few times. The chain combines TRBV29-1 with TRBJ2-3, with D possibly being TRBD2 (6 bases). CDR1 is SQVTM, CDR2 ANQGSEA, per germline. This CDR3 comprises 13 residues. The germline V and J ends were trimmed by 4 bases and 5 bases, with 13 bases remaining between them. For the CDR3, the DNA is TGCAGCGTTGGGGGAGTGGGGGGAGATACGCAGTATTTT. The encoded protein is CSVGGVGGDTQYF.

This sequence joins TRBV19 and TRBJ1-5; tentatively, D is TRBD1 (6 bases). Germline V CDR1 and CDR2: LNHDA, SQIVND (reference sequence). V was shortened by 7 bases and J by 4 bases, with 17 bases between the two germline ends. The CDR3 is made up of 15 amino acids. CDR3 nucleotide sequence: TGTGCCAGTACCACACAGGGCGCCATTAATCAGCCCCAGCATTTT. It specifies CASTTQGAINQPQHF.

V usage is TRBV28 and J usage is TRBJ1-4; no reliable D call. Germline values: CDR1 MDHEN, CDR2 SYDVKM. The length of the CDR3 is 15 residues. The V end was cut by 2 bases, the J end by 0 bases, with 7 bases between. The CDR3 loop reads CASSLRRATNEKLFF. In nucleotides, the CDR3 is TGTGCCAGCAGTTTACGTAGAGCAACTAATGAAAAACTGTTTTTT. Complete variable domain (other parts from reference TRBV28 and TRBJ1-4): DVKVTQSSRYLVKRTGEKVFLECVQDMDHENMFWYRQDPGLGLRLIYFSYDVKMKEKGDIPEGYSVSREKKERFSLILESASTNQTSMYLCASSLRRATNEKLFFGSGTQLSVL.

The V and J genes are TRBV29-1 and TRBJ2-7, with D unresolved. Trimming removed 4 bases at V and 2 bases at J, with 12 bases between. The CDR3 is 13 amino acids. Germline V gives CDR1 SQVTM, CDR2 ANQGSEA. The CDR3 reads CSVVEQLAYEQYF. In DNA, the CDR3 is TGCAGCGTTGTGGAGCAGCTTGCCTACGAGCAGTACTTC.

The chain uses TRBV7-9 and TRBJ1-4, with a possible D match to TRBD1 (6 bases). The CDR3 is 14 residues long. V lost 3 bases to trimming and J lost 8 bases, with 13 bases between them. From germline, CDR1 is SEHNR and CDR2 FQNEAQ (reference sequence). The CDR3 coding sequence is TGTGCCAGCAGCTTGGGGGCTTTTGGGGAAAAACTGTTTTTT. Its protein product is CASSLGAFGEKLFF.

The chain joins TRBV28 to TRBJ1-5, with D unclear. Trimming cost V 3 bases and J 0 bases, with 12 bases left between them. Germline values: CDR1 MDHEN, CDR2 SYDVKM. This CDR3 region has 16 residues. The DNA of the CDR3 is TGTGCCAGCAGTTTGCCACGGTTACTTAGCAATCAGCCCCAGCATTTT. It is translated as CASSLPRLLSNQPQHF.

The rearrangement joins TRBV4-1 to TRBJ2-7, with a tentative D call TRBD2 (6 bases). Trimming stripped 3 bases from V and 5 bases from J, with 14 bases between. There are 14 residues in the CDR3. The germline V gene encodes CDR1 MGHRA and CDR2 YSYEKL. The CDR3 DNA sequence: TGCGCCAGCAGCCAGGCACTAGCTCCCCACGAGCAGTACTTC. Translated, it gives CASSQALAPHEQYF.